The clone carrying this T cell receptor beta chain turned up a few times. What it binds is not known. One junction end does not reproduce the germline sequence, and a read error may be involved. This CDR3 is 16 amino acids long. From germline, CDR1 is LGHNA and CDR2 YSLEER. A second PCR, run for about 6 to 11 cycles, used a sample-barcoded 5' primer plus a J-beta primer mix. A tag from a template-switch adaptor with 12 random nucleotides marked each cDNA molecule. Each CDR3 protein gets one entry after TCRdb re-called the 5' RACE reads with MiXCR. The sample consists of 1.5 million to 2 million distinct CDR3 sequences, about 39% of them appearing once. The sample originates from a study of blood T cells in healthy people across ages. Study-wide results and limits: Among T cells, TCR beta diversity per million cells dropped roughly linearly as age rose.

The sequenced material came from blood. This chain connects TRBV4-3 to TRBJ1-2, with 9 bases lining up with TRBD1. The source is a human donor in good health. The CDR3 coding sequence is TGCGCCAGCGGCCATCCTTCTACAGGGGGCTTCTATGGCTACACCTTC. Encoded protein: CASGHPSTGGFYGYTF.